One sample yielded the 30 T cell receptor beta chains listed below, sequenced in a study of OX40 agonist ivuxolimab in advanced cancers. Library generation was performed with the immunoSEQ multiplex PCR assay. TCRdb took this table from immuneACCESS and kept in-frame rearrangements with V and J called. Such tables lack part of the clones; where checked against another copy, unresolved V genes explain under half of the gap, and the rest is unexplained. The sample table records around 40,000 clones; roughly 80% of these occur just once. The top ten constitute 4% to 4.5% of the sample. Sample: CD4+ or CD8+ T cells sorted from blood, taken in a trial of the OX40 agonist ivuxolimab. Every receptor here comes from an adult with an advanced solid tumor such as melanoma, head and neck, liver or kidney cancer.

The rearrangement joins TRBV5-1 to TRBJ1-6, with 8 bases matching TRBD1. The CDR3 is made up of 16 amino acids. With 0 bases clipped from V and 10 bases from J, the junction kept 9 bases outside the gene matches. The germline CDR1 and CDR2 sequences are SGHRS and YFSETQ. The CDR3 loop reads CASSLAGADRGSPLHF. In nucleotides, the CDR3 is TGCGCCAGCAGCTTGGCCGGAGCAGACAGGGGATCACCCCTCCACTTT.

The rearrangement uses TRBV5-5 and TRBJ2-1; the match to TRBD2 covers 8 bases. This CDR3 is built from 15 residues. Germline V gives CDR1 SGHKS, CDR2 YYEKEE (reference sequence). The trim removed 4 bases at V and 7 bases at J, leaving 10 bases unmatched. The CDR3 DNA reads TGTGCCAGCAGCCACGAGCGGGGGTTGGTTAATGAGCAGTTCTTC. This gives the protein CASSHERGLVNEQFF.

The chain recombines TRBV7-3 with TRBJ2-2, with TRBD2 matching over 7 bases. The CDR3 runs 15 residues. Per germline, CDR1 SGHTA and CDR2 FQGTGA. V lost 6 bases, J lost 5 bases, and 9 bases stayed unmatched. Here the CDR3 reads CASSPGVAGTGELFF. For the CDR3, the DNA is TGTGCCAGCAGTCCCGGGGTAGCGGGTACCGGGGAGCTGTTTTTT. Using reference TRBV7-3 and TRBJ2-2 for the parts outside the CDR3, the full variable domain is GAGVSQTPSNKVTEKGKYVELRCDPISGHTALYWYRQSLGQGPEFLIYFQGTGAADDSGLPNDRFFAVRPEGSVSTLKIQRTERGDSAVYLCASSPGVAGTGELFFGEGSRLTVL.

The gene calls are TRBV5-6 and TRBJ2-2; 9 positions agree with TRBD2. The CDR3 consists of 15 residues. Unmatched junction bases numbered 0, after V lost 1 base and J lost 2 bases. Germline loops: CDR1 SGHDT, CDR2 YYEEEE. The CDR3 sequence is CASSLLAGNTGELFF. The CDR3 coding sequence is TGTGCCAGCAGCTTGCTAGCGGGAAACACCGGGGAGCTGTTTTTT.

The rearrangement uses TRBV11-2 and TRBJ2-7; maybe TRBD1 (8 bases). The germline V gene encodes CDR1 SGHAT and CDR2 FQNNGV. The CDR3 covers 15 residues. V gave up 5 bases and J gave up 3 bases, with 17 bases separating them. The chain's CDR3 is CASSPDRGGYYEQYF. CDR3 nucleotide sequence: TGTGCCAGCAGCCCCGACAGGGGAGGGTACTACGAGCAGTACTTC.

The genes are TRBV11-2 and TRBJ1-1; possible D gene TRBD1, 5 bases. The V gene's germline CDR1 is SGHAT and CDR2 FQNNGV. The CDR3 spans 13 residues. The ends were cut back, 2 bases at V and 11 bases at J, with 15 bases in the middle. The DNA for the CDR3 is TGTGCCAGCAGCTTACTGGCGACGGGGGATGCTTTCTTT. This translates into CASSLLATGDAFF.

J is TRBJ2-7 and V is TRBV10-1; unclear D gene. Per germline, CDR1 WNHNN and CDR2 SYGVQD (reference sequence). The CDR3 has 12 residues. Trimming shortened V by 0 bases and J by 12 bases, and 12 bases separated the two germline ends. The CDR3 here is CASSESASPRYF. CDR3 sequence (DNA): TGCGCCAGCAGTGAGTCAGCGAGCCCGAGGTACTTC.

The chain employs TRBV27 and TRBJ1-3; the D gene is possibly TRBD1 (5 bases). This CDR3 comprises 14 residues. Trimming pared 10 bases from V and 2 bases from J, leaving 15 bases between. The germline V gene encodes CDR1 MNHEY and CDR2 SMNVEV (reference sequence). For the CDR3, the DNA is TGTGCCACCCGCCCCAGCAGGGCTGGAAACACCATATATTTT. Amino acids: CATRPSRAGNTIYF.

This chain uses TRBV5-1 with TRBJ2-3; 7 bases match TRBD2. The CDR3 totals 15 residues. With V trimmed by 0 bases and J by 6 bases, 7 bases remained unmatched. From germline, CDR1 is SGHRS and CDR2 YFSETQ. CDR3 sequence reads: CASSLVGERGDTQYF. The CDR3 DNA is TGCGCCAGCAGCTTGGTCGGAGAGCGGGGCGATACGCAGTATTTT.

In this sample, this clone turned up once. CDR3 protein: CASSPQGTTEAFF. In DNA form, the CDR3 reads TGTGCCAGCAGCCCACAGGGAACCACTGAAGCTTTCTTT. V gene TRBV7-2 combines with J gene TRBJ1-1, with a tentative D call TRBD1 (6 bases). Germline V lookup: CDR1 SGHTA, CDR2 FQGNSA. V was shortened by 5 bases and J by 4 bases, with 11 bases between the two germline ends. This CDR3 has 13 residues. Full variable domain (rest looked up from reference TRBV7-2 and TRBJ1-1): GAGVSQSPSNKVTEKGKDVELRCDPISGHTALYWYRQSLGQGLEFLIYFQGNSAPDKSGLPSDRFSAERTGGSVSTLTIQRTQQEDSAVYLCASSPQGTTEAFFGQGTRLTVV.

The V and J genes are TRBV28 and TRBJ2-6; tentatively, D is TRBD2 (5 bases). Germline CDR1 is MDHEN and CDR2 is SYDVKM. Trimming shortened V by 6 bases and J by 0 bases, and 15 bases separated the two germline ends. This CDR3 region has 17 residues. DNA of the CDR3: TGTGCCAGCAGCACCCGAGGGTGGGGCTCTGGGGCCAACGTCCTGACTTTC. This translates into CASSTRGWGSGANVLTF.

The chain joins TRBV4-1 to TRBJ2-1, with 12 bases lining up with TRBD1. The trim removed 4 bases at V and 7 bases at J, leaving 5 bases unmatched. Per the germline V gene, CDR1 is MGHRA and CDR2 is YSYEKL. This CDR3 contains 15 residues. This CDR3 reads CASSLGQGARNEQFF. CDR3 bases: TGCGCCAGCAGCCTGGGACAGGGGGCGCGAAATGAGCAGTTCTTC.

This clone was counted a single time. The gene calls are TRBV27 and TRBJ2-7; the D gene could be TRBD1 or TRBD2 (5 bases each). This CDR3 has 17 residues. V lost 2 bases and J 7 bases, leaving 24 bases between the germline ends. Germline CDR1 MNHEY, CDR2 SMNVEV (reference sequence). CDR3 loop: CASSLTYSGTPGWEQYF. DNA of the CDR3: TGTGCCAGCAGTTTAACCTACTCCGGGACCCCAGGTTGGGAGCAGTACTTC.

The rearrangement joins TRBV4-3 to TRBJ2-1; 10 bases agree with TRBD2. The V gene's germline CDR1 is LGHNA and CDR2 YSLEER. The V gene end was trimmed by 4 bases and the J gene end by 4 bases; junction bases not matched to a gene: 4. The CDR3 is made up of 15 amino acids. The CDR3 spells CASSRTSGKYNEQFF. The CDR3 nucleotides are TGCGCCAGCAGCCGGACTAGCGGAAAGTACAATGAGCAGTTCTTC.

This chain connects TRBV6-5 to TRBJ1-1; perhaps TRBD1 as D (6 bases). Germline-derived CDR1 and CDR2 are MNHEY and SVGAGI. The CDR3 runs 15 residues. The V and J ends lost 4 bases and 1 base respectively, with 13 bases between them. The CDR3 protein is CASSSRGLQNTEAFF. The CDR3 bases are TGTGCCAGCAGTTCCCGGGGGCTACAGAACACTGAAGCTTTCTTT.

The genes are TRBV29-1 and TRBJ1-1, with D unclear. The germline V and J ends were trimmed by 3 bases and 3 bases, with 11 bases remaining between them. Germline V gene lookup returns CDR1 SQVTM and CDR2 ANQGSEA. The CDR3 runs 13 residues. CDR3 sequence (DNA): TGCAGCGTTGAGGCCCGGTGGGACACTGAAGCTTTCTTT. Translation gives CSVEARWDTEAFF.

This clone was detected once. The J gene is TRBJ2-5, the V gene TRBV11-2, with no clear D. Trimming pared 6 bases from V and 3 bases from J, leaving 8 bases between. Germline V CDR1 and CDR2: SGHAT, FQNNGV. CDR3 length: 12 amino acids. The CDR3 reads CASSTQKETQYF. CDR3 DNA: TGTGCCAGCAGTACACAGAAAGAGACCCAGTACTTC.

This chain uses TRBV5-1 with TRBJ1-2; 11 nucleotides agree with TRBD1. The junction had 1 base not matched to a gene; V was cut back by 0 bases and J by 6 bases. The CDR3 consists of 14 residues. Germline CDR1 and CDR2: SGHRS and YFSETQ. The CDR3 reads CASSLGTGGNGYTF. The DNA of the CDR3 is TGCGCCAGCAGCTTGGGGACAGGGGGCAATGGCTACACCTTC.

This chain links TRBV7-2 with TRBJ2-1; TRBD1 agrees at 9 bases. The V and J ends lost 5 bases and 5 bases, in that order; junction bases with no gene match: 10. CDR1 SGHTA and CDR2 FQGNSA come from the germline V gene. The CDR3 spans 16 residues. The CDR3 spells CASSLFGQGLNNEQFF. DNA of the CDR3: TGTGCCAGCAGCCTATTCGGACAGGGGCTAAACAATGAGCAGTTCTTC. Using reference TRBV7-2 and TRBJ2-1 for the parts outside the CDR3, the full variable domain is GAGVSQSPSNKVTEKGKDVELRCDPISGHTALYWYRQSLGQGLEFLIYFQGNSAPDKSGLPSDRFSAERTGGSVSTLTIQRTQQEDSAVYLCASSLFGQGLNNEQFFGPGTRLTVL.

The chain employs TRBV10-1 and TRBJ2-1; 10 bases map to TRBD2. Per germline, CDR1 WNHNN and CDR2 SYGVQD (reference sequence). V was pared by 1 base and J by 7 bases, with 7 bases of the junction left unmatched. The CDR3 length is 16 residues. The CDR3 nucleotides read TGCGCCAGCAGTGAGTTACCGGGACTAGCGTCAAATGAGCAGTTCTTC. Translated, it gives CASSELPGLASNEQFF.

The chain links TRBV19 to TRBJ2-1; D is ambiguous. CDR3 size: 14 residues. V was shortened by 6 bases and J by 5 bases, with 14 bases between the two germline ends. Germline V gives CDR1 LNHDA, CDR2 SQIVND (reference sequence). The CDR3 loop reads CASSSRDLNNEQFF. In nucleotides, the CDR3 is TGTGCCAGTAGCTCCCGCGACTTAAACAATGAGCAGTTCTTC.

CDR3 in amino acids: CASREGNSPLHF. Here the CDR3 DNA reads TGTGCCAGTAGGGAGGGTAATTCACCCCTCCACTTT. The chain has TRBV19 and TRBJ1-6; D remains unclear. CDR3 size: 12 residues. The V end was cut by 6 bases, the J end by 6 bases, with 6 bases between. From germline, CDR1 is LNHDA and CDR2 SQIVND (reference sequence).

The chain couples TRBV7-9 to TRBJ1-6; D possibly corresponds to TRBD1 (5 bases). V shed 5 bases and J shed 8 bases, with 13 bases lying between them. The CDR3 covers 14 residues. Germline V gene lookup returns CDR1 SEHNR and CDR2 FQNEAQ (reference sequence). The CDR3 protein is CASSTGAIYSPLHF. The CDR3 DNA reads as TGTGCCAGCAGCACCGGGGCCATTTATTCACCCCTCCACTTT.

Regarding this clone: One end of the junction is discordant with germline, which a read error may explain. The V call is TRBV7-7, the J call TRBJ2-6, with TRBD1 identical over 9 bases. Germline values: CDR1 SSHAT, CDR2 FNYEAQ (reference sequence). The CDR3 has 18 residues. CDR3 amino acids: CASSLGTGGPSGANVLTF. The CDR3 DNA reads as TGTGCTAGCAGCTTGGGAACAGGGGGCCCCTCTGGGGCCAACGTCCTGACTTTC.

The gene calls are TRBV18 and TRBJ2-1; TRBD2 agrees at 10 bases. J was trimmed by 6 bases and V by 3 bases; bases with no gene match: 8. Germline CDR1 is KGHSH and CDR2 is LQKENI. The CDR3 sequence is 16 residues long. The CDR3 DNA sequence: TGTGCCAGCTCACCTACCGGGACTAGCGCTACCAATGAGCAGTTCTTC. Translation gives CASSPTGTSATNEQFF.

The chain couples TRBV5-4 to TRBJ2-7; 9 bases match TRBD1. The CDR3 covers 16 residues. Looked up from germline, CDR1 is SGHNT and CDR2 is YYREEE (reference sequence). J lost 5 bases, V lost 4 bases, and 13 bases had no gene match. The CDR3 region has the DNA TGTGCCAGCAGCACCGGGACAGGGATTAAGTCTAACGAGCAGTACTTC. Translating gives CASSTGTGIKSNEQYF.

V is TRBV6-1 and J is TRBJ1-2; 7 positions agree with TRBD1. In germline, CDR1 is MNHNS, CDR2 SASEGT. The trim removed 2 bases at V and 3 bases at J, leaving 3 bases unmatched. The CDR3 loop spans 14 amino acids. The CDR3, as DNA: TGTGCCAGCAGTGAAATAGGGGGCTACTATGGCTACACCTTC. Translation: CASSEIGGYYGYTF.

The chain is built from TRBV28 and TRBJ1-2, with D unclear. The V end was cut by 7 bases, the J end by 2 bases, with 14 bases between. This CDR3 is built from 14 residues. Germline V lookup: CDR1 MDHEN, CDR2 SYDVKM. CDR3 nucleotide sequence: TGTGCCAGCAACGAGACGCCTGAGAACTATGGCTACACCTTC. Its protein product is CASNETPENYGYTF.

In regard to this clone: One end of the junction varies from germline; a read error may be responsible. The gene calls are TRBV30 and TRBJ1-3; D remains unclear. Germline CDR1 and CDR2: GTSNPN and SVGIG (reference sequence). CDR3 length equals 12 residues. The DNA for the CDR3 is TGTGCCTGGAGATTGTTTGGAAACATCATATATTTT. This sequence encodes CAWRLFGNIIYF.

V and J are TRBV19 and TRBJ2-1, with D possibly TRBD2 on 5 matching bases. This CDR3 has 17 amino acids. The V gene lost 5 bases and the J gene lost 4 bases, with 21 bases spanning the gap. Germline V lookup: CDR1 LNHDA, CDR2 SQIVND (reference sequence). CDR3 residues: CASSLPGLGDKYNEQFF. CDR3 bases: TGTGCCAGTAGTCTCCCCGGTTTGGGAGACAAATACAATGAGCAGTTCTTC.